The rows below give T cell receptor beta chains drawn from one sample of a study of T cell changes during pregnancy in multiple sclerosis. Measured with immunoSEQ multiplex PCR; TCRdb has only the in-frame clones, and not every one. The table lists about 88,000 clones, 80% to 95% of them singletons. The sequences come from peripheral blood, collected in the first trimester of pregnancy. The receptors were sampled from a female donor with multiple sclerosis, enrolled in a pregnancy study. Both conserved end residues are part of each CDR3. D genes are given only for firm matches. Where a row states a size, it is once, few, many or the class of an expanded clone; other rows omit it.

d_gene,v_gene,abundance,j_gene,CDR3aa,CDR3nt
.,TRBV5-1,.,TRBJ2-3,CASSLGGSSTDTQYF,TGCGCCAGCAGCTTGGGAGGATCCAGCACAGATACGCAGTATTTT
TRBD2,TRBV10-1,.,TRBJ2-7,CASSIAGEGNEQYF,TGCGCCAGCAGTATAGCGGGAGAAGGGAACGAGCAGTACTTC
TRBD1,TRBV5-1,.,TRBJ2-2,CASSLRPIGQGNTGELFF,TGCGCCAGCAGCCTGCGACCCATAGGACAGGGGAACACCGGGGAGCTGTTTTTT
.,TRBV5-1,.,TRBJ1-3,CASSLSGRGSSGNTIYF,TGCGCCAGCAGCTTGTCCGGTAGGGGGTCTTCGGGAAACACCATATATTTT
.,TRBV7-9,once,TRBJ2-5,CASRRSVGETQYF,TGTGCCAGCCGGAGGTCCGTAGGAGAGACCCAGTACTTC
.,TRBV5-1,.,TRBJ1-1,CASSLVAGQEAFF,TGCGCCAGCAGCTTGGTGGCAGGGCAAGAGGCTTTCTTT
.,TRBV7-9,.,TRBJ1-1,CASSLGLTTEAFF,TGTGCCAGCAGCTTGGGCCTTACCACTGAAGCTTTCTTT
TRBD2,TRBV6-5,.,TRBJ2-1,CASSYPSGSAEQFF,TGTGCCAGCAGTTACCCGAGCGGGAGCGCAGAGCAGTTCTTC
.,TRBV6-1,.,TRBJ1-3,CASSEEGGSGNTIYF,TGTGCCAGCAGTGAAGAAGGGGGTTCAGGAAACACCATATATTTT
TRBD2,TRBV29-1,.,TRBJ2-5,CSVETSGLQETQYF,TGCAGCGTTGAAACTAGCGGTTTGCAAGAGACCCAGTACTTC
.,TRBV6-5,.,TRBJ1-2,CASSYAAGGAGGYTF,TGTGCCAGCAGTTACGCGGCGGGGGGCGCTGGTGGCTACACCTTC
.,TRBV19,.,TRBJ1-2,CASSILQGKADGYTF,TGTGCCAGTAGTATCCTCCAGGGCAAGGCGGATGGCTACACCTTC
TRBD2,TRBV5-4,.,TRBJ2-1,CASSLRAGVSYNEQFF,TGTGCCAGCAGCTTGCGAGCGGGAGTATCCTACAATGAGCAGTTCTTC
TRBD1,TRBV28,.,TRBJ1-1,CASSRDRGFRTEAFF,TGTGCCAGCAGCCGGGACAGGGGGTTTCGCACTGAAGCTTTCTTT
.,TRBV11-2,.,TRBJ2-7,CASRERLSSYEQYF,TGTGCCAGCCGGGAACGACTATCCTCCTACGAGCAGTACTTC
TRBD1,TRBV28,.,TRBJ1-5,CASSSSDRGNQPQHF,TGTGCCAGCAGTTCTTCCGACAGGGGGAATCAGCCCCAGCATTTT
.,TRBV28,.,TRBJ1-6,CASSPRASPLHF,TGTGCCAGCAGCCCCAGGGCTTCACCCCTCCACTTT